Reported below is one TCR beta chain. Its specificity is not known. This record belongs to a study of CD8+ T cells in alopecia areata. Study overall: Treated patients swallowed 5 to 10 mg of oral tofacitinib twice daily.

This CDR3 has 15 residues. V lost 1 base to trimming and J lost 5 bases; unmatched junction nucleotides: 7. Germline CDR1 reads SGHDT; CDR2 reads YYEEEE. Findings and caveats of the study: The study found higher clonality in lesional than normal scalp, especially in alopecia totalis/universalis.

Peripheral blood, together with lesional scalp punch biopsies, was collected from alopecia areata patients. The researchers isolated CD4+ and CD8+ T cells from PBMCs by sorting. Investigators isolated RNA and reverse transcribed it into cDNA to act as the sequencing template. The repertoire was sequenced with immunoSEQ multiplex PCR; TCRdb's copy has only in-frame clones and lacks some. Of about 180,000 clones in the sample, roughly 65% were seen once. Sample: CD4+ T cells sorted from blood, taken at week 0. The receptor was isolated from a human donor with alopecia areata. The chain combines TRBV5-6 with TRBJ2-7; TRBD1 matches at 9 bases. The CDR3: CASSLFGTGTNEQYF. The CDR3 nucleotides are TGTGCCAGCAGCTTGTTTGGGACAGGGACCAACGAGCAGTACTTC.